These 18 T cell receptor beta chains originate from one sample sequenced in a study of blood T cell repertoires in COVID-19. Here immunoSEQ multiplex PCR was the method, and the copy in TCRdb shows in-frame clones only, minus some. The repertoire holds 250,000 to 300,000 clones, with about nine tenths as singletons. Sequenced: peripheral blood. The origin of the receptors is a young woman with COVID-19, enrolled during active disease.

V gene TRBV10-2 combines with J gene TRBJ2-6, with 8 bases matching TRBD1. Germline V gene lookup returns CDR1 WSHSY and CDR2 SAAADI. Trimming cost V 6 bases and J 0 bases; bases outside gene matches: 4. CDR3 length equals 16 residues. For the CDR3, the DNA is TGCGCCAGCAGAGGACAGGGCTCCTCTGGGGCCAACGTCCTGACTTTC. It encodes CASRGQGSSGANVLTF.

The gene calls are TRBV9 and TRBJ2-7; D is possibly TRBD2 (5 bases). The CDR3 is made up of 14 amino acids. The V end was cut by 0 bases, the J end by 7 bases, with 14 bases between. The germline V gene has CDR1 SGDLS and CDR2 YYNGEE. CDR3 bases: TGTGCCAGCAGCGTAGGAATAGGACTGGGTGAGCAGTACTTC. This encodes CASSVGIGLGEQYF.

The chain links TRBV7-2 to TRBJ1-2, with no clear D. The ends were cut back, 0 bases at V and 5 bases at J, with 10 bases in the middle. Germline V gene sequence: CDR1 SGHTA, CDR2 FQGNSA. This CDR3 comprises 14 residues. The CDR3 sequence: CASSLARGEYGYTF. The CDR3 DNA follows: TGTGCCAGCAGCTTAGCGCGTGGGGAGTATGGCTACACCTTC. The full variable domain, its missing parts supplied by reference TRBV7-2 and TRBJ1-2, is GAGVSQSPSNKVTEKGKDVELRCDPISGHTALYWYRQSLGQGLEFLIYFQGNSAPDKSGLPSDRFSAERTGGSVSTLTIQRTQQEDSAVYLCASSLARGEYGYTFGSGTRLTVV.

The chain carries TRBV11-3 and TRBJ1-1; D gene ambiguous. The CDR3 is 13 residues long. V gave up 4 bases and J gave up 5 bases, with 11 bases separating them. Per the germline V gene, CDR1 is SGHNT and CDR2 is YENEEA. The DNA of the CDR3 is TGTGCCAGCAGCTCGGGGAGGTGGACTGAAGCTTTCTTT. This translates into CASSSGRWTEAFF.

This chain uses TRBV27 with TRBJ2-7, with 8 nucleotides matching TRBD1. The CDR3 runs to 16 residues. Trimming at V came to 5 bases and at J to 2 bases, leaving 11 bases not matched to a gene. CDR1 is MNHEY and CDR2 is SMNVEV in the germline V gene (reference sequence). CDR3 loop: CASSTTPTGVAYEQYF. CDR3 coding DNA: TGTGCCAGCAGTACCACCCCGACAGGGGTGGCCTACGAGCAGTACTTC.

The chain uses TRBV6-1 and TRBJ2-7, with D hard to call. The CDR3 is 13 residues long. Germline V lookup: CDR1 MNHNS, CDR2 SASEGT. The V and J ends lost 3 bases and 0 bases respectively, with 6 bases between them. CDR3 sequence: CASSDSYSYEQYF. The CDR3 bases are TGTGCCAGCAGTGACAGTTACTCCTACGAGCAGTACTTC.

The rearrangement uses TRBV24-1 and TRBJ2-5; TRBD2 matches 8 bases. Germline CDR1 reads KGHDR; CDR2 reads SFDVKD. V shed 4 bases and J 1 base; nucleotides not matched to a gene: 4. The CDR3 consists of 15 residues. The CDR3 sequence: CATSEGLAGQETQYF. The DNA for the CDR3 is TGTGCCACCAGTGAGGGGCTAGCGGGCCAAGAGACCCAGTACTTC.

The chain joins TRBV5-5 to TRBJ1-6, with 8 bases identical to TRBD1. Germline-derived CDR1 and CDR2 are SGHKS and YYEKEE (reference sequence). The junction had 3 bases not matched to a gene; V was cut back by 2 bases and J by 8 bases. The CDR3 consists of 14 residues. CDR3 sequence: CASSFATGDSPLHF. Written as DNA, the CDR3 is TGTGCCAGCAGCTTCGCGACAGGGGATTCACCCCTCCACTTT.

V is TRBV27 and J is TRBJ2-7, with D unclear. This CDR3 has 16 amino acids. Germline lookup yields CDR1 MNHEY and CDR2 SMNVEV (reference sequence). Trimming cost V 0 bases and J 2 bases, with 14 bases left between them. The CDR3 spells CASSLSKRRHTYEQYF. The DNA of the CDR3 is TGTGCCAGCAGTTTATCGAAGCGTCGCCACACCTACGAGCAGTACTTC.

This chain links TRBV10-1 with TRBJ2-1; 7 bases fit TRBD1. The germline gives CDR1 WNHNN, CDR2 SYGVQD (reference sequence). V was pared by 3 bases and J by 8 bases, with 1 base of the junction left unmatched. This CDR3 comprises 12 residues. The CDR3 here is CASSDGQDEQFF. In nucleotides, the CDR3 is TGCGCCAGCAGTGACGGACAGGATGAGCAGTTCTTC.

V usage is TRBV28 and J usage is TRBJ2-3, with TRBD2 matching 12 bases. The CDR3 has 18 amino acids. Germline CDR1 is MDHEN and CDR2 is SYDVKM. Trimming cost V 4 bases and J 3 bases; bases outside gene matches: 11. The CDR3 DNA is TGTGCCAGCAGTTCCCCCAGACTAGCGGGAGTAGCTACAGATACGCAGTATTTT. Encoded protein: CASSSPRLAGVATDTQYF.

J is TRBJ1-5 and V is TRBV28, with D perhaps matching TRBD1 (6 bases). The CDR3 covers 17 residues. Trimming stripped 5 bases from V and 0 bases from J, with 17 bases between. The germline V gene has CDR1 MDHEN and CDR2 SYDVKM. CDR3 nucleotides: TGTGCCAGCAGTCCCCGAAAAACAGGGAATAGCAATCAGCCCCAGCATTTT. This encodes CASSPRKTGNSNQPQHF.

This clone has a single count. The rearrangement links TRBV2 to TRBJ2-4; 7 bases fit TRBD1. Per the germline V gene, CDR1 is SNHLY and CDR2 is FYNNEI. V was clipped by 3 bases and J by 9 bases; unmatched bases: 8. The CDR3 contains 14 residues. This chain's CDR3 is CASSDEYRGGIQYF. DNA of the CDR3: TGTGCCAGCAGTGACGAATACAGGGGTGGCATTCAGTACTTC.

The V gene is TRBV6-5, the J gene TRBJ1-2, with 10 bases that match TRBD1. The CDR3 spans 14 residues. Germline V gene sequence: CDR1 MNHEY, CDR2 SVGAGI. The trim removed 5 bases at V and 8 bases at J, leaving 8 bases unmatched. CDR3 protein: CASSRQGAREGYTF. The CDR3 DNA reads TGTGCCAGCAGTCGACAGGGGGCAAGAGAGGGCTACACCTTC.

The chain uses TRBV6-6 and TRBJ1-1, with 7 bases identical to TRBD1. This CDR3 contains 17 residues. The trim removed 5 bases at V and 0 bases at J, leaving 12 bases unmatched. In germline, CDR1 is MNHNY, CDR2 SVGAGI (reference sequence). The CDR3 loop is CASSLTGLLYMNTEAFF. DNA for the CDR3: TGTGCCAGCAGTCTGACAGGGCTACTCTACATGAACACTGAAGCTTTCTTT.

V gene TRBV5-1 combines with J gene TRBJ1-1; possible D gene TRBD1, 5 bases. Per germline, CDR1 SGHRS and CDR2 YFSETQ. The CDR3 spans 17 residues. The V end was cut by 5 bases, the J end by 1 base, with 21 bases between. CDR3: CASRRKNVTDPNTEAFF. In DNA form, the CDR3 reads TGCGCCAGCAGACGAAAGAACGTGACAGACCCGAACACTGAAGCTTTCTTT.

CDR3 coding DNA: TGTGCCAGTAGTATATCCTCTTACTACGAGCAGTACTTC. Translating gives CASSISSYYEQYF. V and J are TRBV19 and TRBJ2-7; D unresolved. Germline CDR1 reads LNHDA; CDR2 reads SQIVND (reference sequence). The V end was cut by 2 bases, the J end by 3 bases, with 8 bases between. The CDR3 extends over 13 amino acids.

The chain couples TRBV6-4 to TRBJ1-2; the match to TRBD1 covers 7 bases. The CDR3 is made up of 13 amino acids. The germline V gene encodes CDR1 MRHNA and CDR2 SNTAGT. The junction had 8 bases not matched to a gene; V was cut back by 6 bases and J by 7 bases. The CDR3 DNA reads TGTGCCAGCAGAACCCCGACAGGGTTTGGCTACACCTTC. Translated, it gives CASRTPTGFGYTF.